This T cell receptor (beta chain) was identified during a study of beta chain features in type 1 diabetes. General study findings and limits: Within the patient group, naive, central memory and Treg TCRB repertoires appeared more similar to each other than within healthy donors. An over-representation of cells with high TCR expression could result from cDNA sequencing.

Many counts were recorded for this clone. What it binds is not known. Expressed TCRB transcripts were sequenced because the entire RNA isolate underwent reverse transcription. Produced via immunoSEQ multiplex PCR; TCRdb's table is partial and in-frame only. Counted here are some 300,000 clones, 8% occurring once; the ten biggest clones make up under 1.3%. V dropped 4 bases and J dropped 5; count of bases not matched to a gene: 8. The CDR3 has 15 residues. Germline CDR1 SEHNR, CDR2 FQNEAQ (reference sequence). Staining for CD45RO/CCR7/CD25/CD127/CD95/CD27 allowed sorting of CD4+ naive, central memory, regulatory and stem cell-like memory cells.

This clonotype was obtained from a woman between 18 and 30 years old in good health. V is TRBV7-9 and J is TRBJ1-5, with 7 bases lining up with TRBD1. The sequencing input was central memory CD4+ T cells from blood. CDR3 sequence (DNA): TGTGCCAGCAGCTCCTCAGGGGGATTGGATCAGCCCCAGCATTTT. Amino acid sequence: CASSSSGGLDQPQHF.